This entry describes one TCR beta chain. Its cognate antigen is unknown. Germline V gene lookup returns CDR1 SGDLS and CDR2 YYNGEE. Trimming took 4 bases from V and 3 from J, leaving 10 bases between them. The CDR3 is made up of 13 amino acids. These data are taken from a study of PD-1 blockade in mismatch repair-deficient tumors. Study in general: Patients had more than ten mismatch repair-deficient cancer types, all previously treated and progressing. Study results and caveats: After pembrolizumab, tumor-resident clones rose rapidly, then generally contracted before radiologic responses.

Every patient had mismatch repair deficiency by PCR or immunohistochemistry. The TCR-sequenced patients were a few responders to pembrolizumab. This table comes from immunoSEQ multiplex PCR, and its TCRdb copy is limited to in-frame clones, with some not included. Among some 70,000 clones listed, 70% to 80% were seen once. The chain is built from TRBV9 and TRBJ1-1; possibly TRBD1 for D (5 bases). This material consisted of peripheral blood, taken 2 weeks after starting pembrolizumab. The clonotype was recovered from an adult with mismatch repair-deficient cancer. CDR3 region: CASSLGAYTEAFF. In DNA form, the CDR3 reads TGTGCCAGCAGCTTAGGGGCGTACACTGAAGCTTTCTTT. Drawing the rest from reference TRBV9 and TRBJ1-1, the complete variable domain is DSGVTQTPKHLITATGQRVTLRCSPRSGDLSVYWYQQSLDQGLQFLIQYYNGEERAKGNILERFSAQQFPDLHSELNLSSLELGDSALYFCASSLGAYTEAFFGQGTRLTVV.